The rows below give T cell receptor beta chains drawn from one sample of a study of OX40 agonist ivuxolimab in advanced cancers. The method was immunoSEQ multiplex PCR; TCRdb's version includes in-frame clones alone and lacks a portion of them. The sample lists about 66,000 clones, roughly four fifths occurring once. The source was CD4+ or CD8+ T cells sorted from blood, collected in a trial of the OX40 agonist ivuxolimab. The receptors come from an adult with an advanced solid tumor such as melanoma, head and neck, liver or kidney cancer. Both conserved end residues are trimmed from each CDR3.

CDR3: ASSVGTGIQPQH
length: 12
V: TRBV2

CDR3: ASSLLAGGGATDTQY
length: 15
V: TRBV5-1

CDR3: ASSLRQLAMGTEAF
length: 14
V: TRBV27

CDR3: ASTLTESSSYEQY
length: 13
V: TRBV6-5

CDR3: ASSLGTGSFDEQY
length: 13
V: TRBV7-2

CDR3: ASSTFRTENIYGYT
length: 14
V: TRBV19

CDR3: ASSEKGGQGRAEKLF
length: 15
V: TRBV4-2

CDR3: ASMPPTGMRSQPQH
length: 14
V: TRBV28

CDR3: ASGLVKKGGQSGTGELF
length: 17
V: TRBV12-5

CDR3: ASIPPRDEYNSNQPQH
length: 16
V: TRBV6-4

CDR3: ASGLVGWASRGRDTDTQY
length: 18
V: TRBV12-5

CDR3: ASSKYDEQY
length: 9
V: TRBV19

CDR3: ATSRARRGETQY
length: 12
V: TRBV15

CDR3: ASSSGLGLAGWRGGIQF
length: 17
V: TRBV5-1

CDR3: ASSQDGDTDFTDTQY
length: 15
V: TRBV4-3

CDR3: ASSAPITNTEAF
length: 12
V: TRBV25-1

CDR3: SVEVTERGLHQETQY
length: 15
V: TRBV29-1

CDR3: ASSQVPGRGRGTQY
length: 14
V: TRBV4-1

CDR3: ASSQLFGGSTYEQY
length: 14
V: TRBV13

CDR3: ASSGIWLAVTGELF
length: 14
V: TRBV6-1